Below are 23 T cell receptor beta chains sequenced from a single sample in a study of T-cell memory formation after mild COVID-19. TCRdb processed the 5' RACE reads anew with MiXCR; each CDR3 protein has one entry. The sample records fewer than 650,000 distinct CDR3 sequences, around a sixth being singletons. The specimen was PBMCs or a T cell subset sorted from them (not recorded which). These receptors were taken from an adult woman who had mild COVID-19 (a few samples of this study predate the infection). Cell type and time point are not known.

This chain connects TRBV5-6 to TRBJ2-1; 8 positions agree with TRBD1. Germline loops: CDR1 SGHDT, CDR2 YYEEEE. With 3 bases clipped from V and 2 bases from J, the junction kept 10 bases outside the gene matches. The CDR3 loop spans 17 amino acids. In DNA, the CDR3 is TGTGCCAGCAGCTCTACTAAGCCGGGACAGGCCTACAATGAGCAGTTCTTC. Encoded protein: CASSSTKPGQAYNEQFF. Filled out from reference TRBV5-6 and TRBJ2-1, the complete variable domain reads DAGVTQSPTHLIKTRGQQVTLRCSPKSGHDTVSWYQQALGQGPQFIFQYYEEEERQRGNFPDRFSGHQFPNYSSELNVNALLLGDSALYLCASSSTKPGQAYNEQFFGPGTRLTVL.

This chain uses TRBV10-3 with TRBJ1-6; D not resolved. CDR1 and CDR2 from the germline V gene are ENHRY and SYGVKD. Deletions cut 2 bases from V and 14 bases from J, with 13 bases between. The CDR3 covers 13 residues. The CDR3, as DNA: TGTGCCATCAGTGAGAAGGACGCCGGCACCCTCCACTTT. It codes for CAISEKDAGTLHF.

This clonotype was seen more than once but under ten times. The chain combines TRBV4-1 with TRBJ1-5; D not certain. Germline CDR1 and CDR2: MGHRA and YSYEKL. V was pared by 0 bases and J by 0 bases, with 9 bases between. CDR3 length equals 16 residues. CDR3 sequence (DNA): TGCGCCAGCAGCCAAGATCAGCAGTATAGCAATCAGCCCCAGCATTTT. As protein: CASSQDQQYSNQPQHF.

This chain joins TRBV12-3 or TRBV12-4 and TRBJ2-7, with D possibly being TRBD1 (5 bases). The V end was cut by 7 bases, the J end by 2 bases, with 15 bases between. The length of the CDR3 is 14 residues. The CDR3 nucleotides read TGTGCCAGCACAGGCAGAAGGGGCGCCTACGAGCAGTACTTC. It translates to CASTGRRGAYEQYF.

This clonotype was recorded a few times. The rearrangement joins TRBV7-2 to TRBJ1-6, with no clear D. V dropped 1 base and J dropped 9 bases, with 13 bases sitting between them. CDR3 length: 15 amino acids. Germline-derived CDR1 and CDR2 are SGHTA and FQGNSA. DNA for the CDR3: TGTGCCAGCAGCTTAGAAGGGTCGGGCAGTTCACCCCTCCACTTT. This encodes CASSLEGSGSSPLHF. The full variable domain, in which reference TRBV7-2 and TRBJ1-6 provide the parts outside the CDR3, is GAGVSQSPSNKVTEKGKDVELRCDPISGHTALYWYRQSLGQGLEFLIYFQGNSAPDKSGLPSDRFSAERTGGSVSTLTIQRTQQEDSAVYLCASSLEGSGSSPLHFGNGTRLTVT.

The table lists this clonotype with a few counts. The V call is TRBV12-3 or TRBV12-4, the J call TRBJ2-3, with D possibly being TRBD1 (7 bases). V was trimmed by 7 bases and J by 7 bases, leaving 21 bases between them. The CDR3 has 15 residues. In DNA form, the CDR3 reads TGTGCCAGCACTTCTGGGTTGGAGGGGGCACATACGCAGTATTTT. Translated: CASTSGLEGAHTQYF.

This clonotype has just a few counts. The V call is TRBV9, the J call TRBJ2-3; D gene ambiguous. Germline V lookup: CDR1 SGDLS, CDR2 YYNGEE. This CDR3 is built from 15 residues. Trimming removed 0 bases at V and 1 base at J, with 9 bases between. In nucleotides, the CDR3 is TGTGCCAGCAGCGTAGCTTACGTCGGCACAGATACGCAGTATTTT. Protein product: CASSVAYVGTDTQYF.

This clonotype was observed a handful of times. The chain employs TRBV6-5 and TRBJ2-3; 11 bases are a match to TRBD2. Germline V gene data show CDR1 as MNHEY and CDR2 as SVGAGI. With V trimmed by 2 bases and J by 0 bases, 7 bases remained unmatched. The CDR3 contains 18 residues. The CDR3 reads CASSYGVAGGESTDTQYF. The CDR3 bases are TGTGCCAGCAGTTACGGAGTAGCGGGGGGGGAGAGCACAGATACGCAGTATTTT.

V is TRBV5-1 and J is TRBJ2-7; weak D call: TRBD1 (5 bases). The CDR3 has 13 amino acids. Germline V gene sequence: CDR1 SGHRS, CDR2 YFSETQ. The germline V and J ends were trimmed by 5 bases and 1 base, with 10 bases remaining between them. CDR3 loop: CASRPDISYEQYF. DNA of the CDR3: TGCGCCAGCAGGCCGGACATTTCCTACGAGCAGTACTTC.

This chain joins TRBV20-1 and TRBJ2-1, with a weak D call TRBD2 (6 bases). V lost 5 bases and J lost 3, with 14 bases in between. Per germline, CDR1 DFQATT and CDR2 SNEGSKA (reference sequence). This CDR3 contains 14 residues. CDR3 DNA: TGCAGTGCTCACACCGGGGACTTCTACAATGAGCAGTTCTTC. Its protein is CSAHTGDFYNEQFF.

For the CDR3, the DNA is TGCGCCAGCAGCTTGAGAGGGTTTAACACCGGGGAGCTGTTTTTT. Translation: CASSLRGFNTGELFF. The V gene is TRBV5-1, the J gene TRBJ2-2, with D possibly matching TRBD2 (5 bases). V was clipped by 1 base and J by 2 bases, with 9 bases between them. CDR3 length equals 15 residues. CDR1 is SGHRS, CDR2 YFSETQ, per germline.

This clonotype showed up many times. The chain carries TRBV29-1 and TRBJ2-1; 7 nucleotides line up with TRBD2. The junction had 7 bases not matched to a gene; V was cut back by 4 bases and J by 7 bases. This CDR3 is 13 amino acids long. Germline CDR1 and CDR2: SQVTM and ANQGSEA. The CDR3 is CSVVRAGLNEQFF. CDR3 sequence (DNA): TGCAGCGTTGTTCGAGCGGGATTGAATGAGCAGTTCTTC.

Only a few counts were recorded for this clonotype. The chain is built from TRBV20-1 and TRBJ2-7; the D gene is possibly TRBD2 (5 bases). Germline lookup yields CDR1 DFQATT and CDR2 SNEGSKA (reference sequence). The CDR3 spans 13 residues. V lost 0 bases to trimming and J lost 3 bases, with 9 bases between them. The CDR3 coding sequence is TGCAGTGCTAGAGATTGGCGGGTCTACGAGCAGTACTTC. Its translation: CSARDWRVYEQYF.

This clonotype was observed a few times. The V call is TRBV4-1, the J call TRBJ1-1; D is unresolved. The V end lost 1 base, the J end lost 6 bases, and 15 bases lay between the germline ends. The germline V gene has CDR1 MGHRA and CDR2 YSYEKL. This CDR3 is built from 15 residues. The CDR3 spells CASSQVNSGTSEAFF. CDR3 in DNA: TGCGCCAGCAGCCAAGTTAACTCGGGAACATCTGAAGCTTTCTTT.

This clonotype was counted between two and nine times. As DNA, the CDR3 is TGTGCCAGCAGCGTGACGGGGTTGGAGACCCAGTACTTC. This gives the protein CASSVTGLETQYF. This chain links TRBV9 with TRBJ2-5, with D perhaps TRBD2 (5 bases). V lost 2 bases and J lost 5, with 10 bases in between. This CDR3 has 13 residues. From germline, CDR1 is SGDLS and CDR2 YYNGEE.

The DNA for the CDR3 is TGTGCCAGCAGTTCCCCCAGGACACTGAGCACAGATACGCAGTATTTT. It encodes CASSSPRTLSTDTQYF. The chain couples TRBV6-5 to TRBJ2-3, with D possibly matching TRBD1 (5 bases). Per the germline V gene, CDR1 is MNHEY and CDR2 is SVGAGI. V lost 4 bases and J lost 0, with 14 bases in between. The length of the CDR3 is 16 residues.

This clonotype turned up a few times. The chain combines TRBV23-1 with TRBJ2-3; the match to TRBD1 covers 9 bases. TRBV23-1 is sorted into the ORF group, with uncertain function. The CDR3 totals 16 residues. V dropped 3 bases and J dropped 2; count of bases not matched to a gene: 6. CDR3 in DNA: TGCGCCAGCAGTCATAGGGGACAGGGAGACACAGATACGCAGTATTTT. This translates into CASSHRGQGDTDTQYF.

The chain links TRBV5-4 to TRBJ2-1; 7 bases fit TRBD2. Losses at the gene ends were 4 bases for V and 8 bases for J; bases not matched to a gene: 6. CDR3 length: 13 residues. In germline, CDR1 is SGHNT, CDR2 YYREEE (reference sequence). The CDR3 loop reads CASSGEGRDEQFF. As DNA, the CDR3 is TGTGCCAGCAGCGGGGAGGGCCGAGATGAGCAGTTCTTC.

This clonotype was detected only a few times. The CDR3 sequence: CASSLDRGGPHNEQFF. The DNA of the CDR3 is TGTGCCAGCAGCTTAGATCGGGGGGGGCCCCACAATGAGCAGTTCTTC. The V and J genes are TRBV7-6 and TRBJ2-1, with 8 positions matching TRBD2. The germline V gene has CDR1 SGHVS and CDR2 FNYEAQ. Unmatched junction bases numbered 7, after V lost 1 base and J lost 5 bases. The CDR3 contains 16 residues.

This clonotype was seen more than once but under ten times. The J gene is TRBJ2-5, the V gene TRBV21-1. TRBV21-1 is termed a pseudogene. The CDR3 has 14 residues. In DNA form, the CDR3 reads TGTGCCAGCAGCAAAGCAGAGGTCCAAGAGACCCAGTACTTC. Protein sequence: CASSKAEVQETQYF.

This clonotype was seen a handful of times. J is TRBJ1-5 and V is TRBV19; the D gene is possibly TRBD1 (6 bases). Germline loops: CDR1 LNHDA, CDR2 SQIVND (reference sequence). The CDR3 is 15 amino acids. Trimming stripped 5 bases from V and 1 base from J, with 12 bases between. The CDR3 DNA sequence: TGTGCCAGTAGTGTAACAGGGCCGAGCAATCAGCCCCAGCATTTT. It encodes CASSVTGPSNQPQHF.

This chain links TRBV3-1 with TRBJ1-1; the D is unclear. The CDR3 extends over 14 amino acids. V lost 4 bases and J lost 0, with 9 bases in between. Germline V gene lookup returns CDR1 LGHDT and CDR2 YNNKEL (reference sequence). CDR3 protein: CASSPQVLNTEAFF. The CDR3 DNA sequence: TGTGCCAGCAGCCCCCAGGTCCTGAACACTGAAGCTTTCTTT.

This clonotype was detected only a few times. In DNA, the CDR3 is TGTGCCAGCAGTTTAGCTTCAGAGTCCTATGGCTACACCTTC. This gives the protein CASSLASESYGYTF. This sequence joins TRBV12-3 or TRBV12-4 and TRBJ1-2; no definite D call. This CDR3 contains 14 residues. Trimming left V 0 bases short and J 4 bases short, with 9 bases between.